This is a list of T cell receptor beta chains from one sample in a study of blood T cell repertoires in COVID-19. Profiled with immunoSEQ multiplex PCR; TCRdb holds only in-frame clones, not every one. The top ten hold approximately 2% of the sample, which has roughly 500,000 clones, around nine tenths seen once. The specimen sequenced was PBMCs or T cells enriched from blood (not recorded which). The origin of the receptors is a woman in her thirties or forties who had recovered from COVID-19. CDR3s include the opening cysteine and the closing phenylalanine or tryptophan. A D gene is named only where the DNA matches it firmly. Clone size is shown for a subset of rows, as once, few, many or a class of expanded clone.

d_call: TRBD1
clone_size: once
v_call: TRBV30
j_call: TRBJ1-2
cdr3_aa: CAWSVQGQGYGYTF
cdr3_nt: TGTGCCTGGAGTGTACAGGGACAGGGTTATGGCTACACCTTC

d_call: NA
clone_size: NA
v_call: TRBV11-3
j_call: TRBJ2-3
cdr3_aa: CASSFEGTTDTQYF
cdr3_nt: TGTGCCAGCAGCTTCGAGGGAACCACAGATACGCAGTATTTT

d_call: NA
clone_size: NA
v_call: TRBV3-1/TRBV3-2
j_call: TRBJ2-7
cdr3_aa: CASSQAPDSTYEQYF
cdr3_nt: TGTGCCAGCAGCCAAGCCCCGGACAGTACCTACGAGCAGTACTTC

d_call: NA
clone_size: NA
v_call: TRBV2
j_call: TRBJ1-5
cdr3_aa: CASSEEGGTGRNQPQHF
cdr3_nt: TGTGCCAGCAGTGAAGAGGGCGGTACAGGAAGGAATCAGCCCCAGCATTTT

d_call: NA
clone_size: NA
v_call: TRBV6-1
j_call: TRBJ1-6
cdr3_aa: CASSEAVRVRSNSPLHF
cdr3_nt: TGTGCCAGCAGTGAAGCGGTACGGGTCAGAAGTAATTCACCCCTCCACTTT

d_call: NA
clone_size: NA
v_call: TRBV9
j_call: TRBJ2-1
cdr3_aa: CASSQRVNYNEQFF
cdr3_nt: TGTGCCAGCAGCCAACGGGTGAACTACAATGAGCAGTTCTTC

d_call: NA
clone_size: NA
v_call: TRBV4-1
j_call: TRBJ1-5
cdr3_aa: CASSVTESQPQHF
cdr3_nt: TGCGCCAGCAGCGTAACGGAGAGTCAGCCCCAGCATTTT

d_call: NA
clone_size: once
v_call: TRBV28
j_call: TRBJ1-2
cdr3_aa: CASSPLDKRGIYTF
cdr3_nt: TGTGCCAGCAGTCCCTTGGATAAACGGGGGATCTACACCTTC

d_call: NA
clone_size: NA
v_call: TRBV7-9
j_call: TRBJ1-1
cdr3_aa: CASSPSTANTEAFF
cdr3_nt: TGTGCCAGCAGCCCATCGACAGCGAACACTGAAGCTTTCTTT

d_call: TRBD1
clone_size: NA
v_call: TRBV6-2/TRBV6-3
j_call: TRBJ2-5
cdr3_aa: CASSYSRTGETLGQETQYF
cdr3_nt: TGTGCCAGCAGTTACTCGAGAACAGGGGAAACCCTGGGGCAAGAGACCCAGTACTTC

d_call: NA
clone_size: NA
v_call: TRBV12-3/TRBV12-4
j_call: TRBJ2-7
cdr3_aa: CASSGRGSYEQYF
cdr3_nt: TGTGCCAGCAGCGGCAGGGGCTCCTACGAGCAGTACTTC

d_call: TRBD1
clone_size: once
v_call: TRBV5-4
j_call: TRBJ2-7
cdr3_aa: CASSVRDRGTYEQYF
cdr3_nt: TGTGCCAGCAGCGTCCGGGACAGGGGGACCTACGAGCAGTACTTC

d_call: TRBD2
clone_size: once
v_call: TRBV10-3
j_call: TRBJ2-1
cdr3_aa: CAIRSTGLAGSSYNEQFF
cdr3_nt: TGTGCCATCAGATCTACCGGACTAGCGGGAAGCTCCTACAATGAGCAGTTCTTC

d_call: TRBD1
clone_size: NA
v_call: TRBV3-1/TRBV3-2
j_call: TRBJ1-2
cdr3_aa: CASSRGTGDGYTF
cdr3_nt: TGTGCCAGCAGTCGCGGGACAGGGGATGGCTACACCTTC

d_call: NA
clone_size: few
v_call: TRBV10-3
j_call: TRBJ1-1
cdr3_aa: CAISDQGGTPEAFF
cdr3_nt: TGTGCCATCAGCGACCAGGGTGGCACACCTGAAGCTTTCTTT

d_call: NA
clone_size: NA
v_call: TRBV3-1/TRBV3-2
j_call: TRBJ2-3
cdr3_aa: CASSSQRDTQYF
cdr3_nt: TGTGCCAGCAGCTCCCAGCGGGATACGCAGTATTTT

d_call: NA
clone_size: few
v_call: TRBV6-5
j_call: TRBJ1-4
cdr3_aa: CAAKQGTYEKLFF
cdr3_nt: TGTGCCGCCAAACAGGGCACATATGAAAAACTGTTTTTT

d_call: TRBD1
clone_size: NA
v_call: TRBV10-1
j_call: TRBJ1-2
cdr3_aa: CASSPGQGYGYTF
cdr3_nt: TGCGCCAGCAGCCCGGGACAGGGCTATGGCTACACCTTC

d_call: NA
clone_size: NA
v_call: TRBV5-5
j_call: TRBJ2-1
cdr3_aa: CASLWTEGSSYNEQFF
cdr3_nt: TGTGCCAGCCTGTGGACAGAAGGATCCTCCTACAATGAGCAGTTCTTC

d_call: TRBD1
clone_size: once
v_call: TRBV11-2
j_call: TRBJ2-7
cdr3_aa: CASSVRPGQIYEQYF
cdr3_nt: TGTGCCAGCAGCGTGAGACCGGGACAGATTTACGAGCAGTACTTC

d_call: NA
clone_size: NA
v_call: TRBV27
j_call: TRBJ1-4
cdr3_aa: CATGRVGEKLFF
cdr3_nt: TGTGCGACCGGGAGAGTCGGTGAAAAACTGTTTTTT

d_call: NA
clone_size: once
v_call: TRBV10-1
j_call: TRBJ1-3
cdr3_aa: CASSEAGSGNTIYF
cdr3_nt: TGCGCCAGCAGTGAGGCAGGCTCTGGAAACACCATATATTTT

d_call: NA
clone_size: NA
v_call: TRBV19
j_call: TRBJ1-1
cdr3_aa: CASSTLTGVAFF
cdr3_nt: TGTGCCAGTAGTACCCTGACAGGCGTAGCTTTCTTT

d_call: NA
clone_size: NA
v_call: TRBV29-1
j_call: TRBJ1-1
cdr3_aa: CSVEGRVNTEAFF
cdr3_nt: TGCAGCGTTGAAGGAAGAGTGAACACTGAAGCTTTCTTT

d_call: NA
clone_size: NA
v_call: TRBV6-2/TRBV6-3
j_call: TRBJ2-3
cdr3_aa: CASSRHSQGYWADTQYF
cdr3_nt: TGTGCCAGCAGCCGACACTCGCAGGGATATTGGGCAGATACGCAGTATTTT

d_call: NA
clone_size: NA
v_call: TRBV5-6
j_call: TRBJ2-5
cdr3_aa: CASSLADYQETQYF
cdr3_nt: TGTGCCAGCAGCTTAGCCGACTATCAAGAGACCCAGTACTTC

d_call: TRBD2
clone_size: NA
v_call: TRBV5-1
j_call: TRBJ2-5
cdr3_aa: CASSLWGSMREAQKETQYF
cdr3_nt: TGCGCCAGCAGCTTGTGGGGATCTATGCGGGAGGCCCAAAAAGAGACCCAGTACTTC

d_call: NA
clone_size: once
v_call: TRBV4-3
j_call: TRBJ1-1
cdr3_aa: CASSQEREKIF
cdr3_nt: TGCGCCAGCAGCCAAGAAAGGGAGAAAATTTTT

d_call: TRBD1
clone_size: NA
v_call: TRBV9
j_call: TRBJ2-1
cdr3_aa: CASSPIGQGSYNEQFF
cdr3_nt: TGTGCCAGCAGCCCGATCGGACAGGGTTCCTACAATGAGCAGTTCTTC

d_call: TRBD2
clone_size: NA
v_call: TRBV10-2
j_call: TRBJ2-1
cdr3_aa: CASSESGLAGPHNEQFF
cdr3_nt: TGCGCCAGCAGTGAGAGTGGGCTAGCGGGACCTCACAATGAGCAGTTCTTC

d_call: TRBD1
clone_size: NA
v_call: TRBV27
j_call: TRBJ1-4
cdr3_aa: CASARGGSNEKLFF
cdr3_nt: TGTGCCAGCGCCCGAGGGGGCTCTAATGAAAAACTGTTTTTT

d_call: TRBD2
clone_size: NA
v_call: TRBV6-6
j_call: TRBJ2-5
cdr3_aa: CASTGASGSGETQYF
cdr3_nt: TGTGCCAGCACCGGCGCTAGCGGGAGTGGAGAGACCCAGTACTTC

d_call: NA
clone_size: NA
v_call: TRBV30
j_call: TRBJ1-3
cdr3_aa: CAWRGRMSGTSGNTIYF
cdr3_nt: TGTGCCTGGAGAGGTAGGATGTCGGGAACCTCTGGAAACACCATATATTTT

d_call: NA
clone_size: NA
v_call: TRBV18
j_call: TRBJ2-1
cdr3_aa: CASSPFGADNEQFF
cdr3_nt: TGTGCCAGCTCACCCTTTGGGGCAGACAATGAGCAGTTCTTC

d_call: NA
clone_size: NA
v_call: TRBV6-5
j_call: TRBJ2-2
cdr3_aa: CASRQAHTGELFF
cdr3_nt: TGTGCCAGTCGGCAGGCCCACACCGGGGAGCTGTTTTTT

d_call: NA
clone_size: once
v_call: TRBV5-5
j_call: TRBJ1-4
cdr3_aa: CASIQGTNEKLFF
cdr3_nt: TGTGCCAGCATCCAGGGGACTAATGAAAAACTGTTTTTT

d_call: TRBD2
clone_size: NA
v_call: TRBV6-2/TRBV6-3
j_call: TRBJ2-3
cdr3_aa: CASSYSRLAGDGTDTQYF
cdr3_nt: TGTGCCAGCAGTTATTCTCGACTAGCGGGAGACGGCACAGATACGCAGTATTTT

d_call: TRBD2
clone_size: NA
v_call: TRBV7-8
j_call: TRBJ2-2
cdr3_aa: CASSSREGNTGELFF
cdr3_nt: TGTGCCAGCAGCTCGAGGGAGGGGAACACCGGGGAGCTGTTTTTT

d_call: NA
clone_size: NA
v_call: TRBV11-2
j_call: TRBJ1-1
cdr3_aa: CASSWVGRMGHPRTEAFF
cdr3_nt: TGTGCCAGCAGCTGGGTGGGAAGAATGGGACACCCCAGAACTGAAGCTTTCTTT

d_call: NA
clone_size: NA
v_call: TRBV4-3
j_call: TRBJ2-4
cdr3_aa: CASSPQDGGNIQYF
cdr3_nt: TGCGCCAGCAGCCCCCAGGACGGGGGAAACATTCAGTACTTC